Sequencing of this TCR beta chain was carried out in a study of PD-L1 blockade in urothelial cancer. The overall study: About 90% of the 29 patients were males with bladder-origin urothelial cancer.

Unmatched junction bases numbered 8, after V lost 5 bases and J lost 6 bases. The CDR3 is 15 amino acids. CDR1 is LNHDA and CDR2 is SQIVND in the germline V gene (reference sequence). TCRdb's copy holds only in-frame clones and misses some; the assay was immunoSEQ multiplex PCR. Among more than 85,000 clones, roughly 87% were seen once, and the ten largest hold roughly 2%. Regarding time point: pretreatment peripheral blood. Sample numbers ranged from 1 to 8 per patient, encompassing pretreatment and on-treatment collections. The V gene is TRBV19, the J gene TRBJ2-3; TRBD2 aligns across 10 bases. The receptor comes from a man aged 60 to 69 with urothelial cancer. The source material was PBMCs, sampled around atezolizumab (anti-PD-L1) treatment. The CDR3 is CASSVSGGERDTQYF. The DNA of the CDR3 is TGTGCCAGTAGTGTAAGCGGGGGGGAGCGGGATACGCAGTATTTT.